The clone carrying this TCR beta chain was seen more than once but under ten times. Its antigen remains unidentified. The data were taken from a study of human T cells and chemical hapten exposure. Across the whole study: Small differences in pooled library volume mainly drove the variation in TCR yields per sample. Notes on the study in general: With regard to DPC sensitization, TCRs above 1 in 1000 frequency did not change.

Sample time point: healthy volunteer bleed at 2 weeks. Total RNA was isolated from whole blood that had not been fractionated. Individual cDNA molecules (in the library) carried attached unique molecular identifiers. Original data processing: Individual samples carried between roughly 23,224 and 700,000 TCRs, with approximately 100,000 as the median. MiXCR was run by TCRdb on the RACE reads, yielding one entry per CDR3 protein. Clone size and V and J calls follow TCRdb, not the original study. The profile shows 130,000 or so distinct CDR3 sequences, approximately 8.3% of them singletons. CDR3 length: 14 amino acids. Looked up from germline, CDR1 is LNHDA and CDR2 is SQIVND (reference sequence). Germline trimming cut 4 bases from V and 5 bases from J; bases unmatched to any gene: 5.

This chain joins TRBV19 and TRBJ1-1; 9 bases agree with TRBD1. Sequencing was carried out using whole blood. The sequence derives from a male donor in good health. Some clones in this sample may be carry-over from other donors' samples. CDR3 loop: CASSRGTGNTEAFF. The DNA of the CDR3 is TGTGCCAGTAGTAGAGGGACAGGGAATACTGAAGCTTTCTTT.